One sample yielded the 9 T cell receptor beta chains listed below, sequenced in a study of T cell responses to AZD1222 COVID-19 vaccine. The protocol was immunoSEQ multiplex PCR, while the TCRdb copy is restricted to in-frame clones and leaves out a portion. The sample yields approximately 180,000 clones, 90% seen once. Sequenced here: peripheral blood, sampled on day 0 of AZD1222 vaccination. The receptors come from an adult in good health.

V gene TRBV9 combines with J gene TRBJ2-3; 7 nucleotides agree with TRBD2. The CDR3 loop spans 15 amino acids. CDR1 and CDR2 (germline): SGDLS, YYNGEE. V trimming: 2 bases; J trimming: 4 bases; junction bases outside the gene matches: 7. CDR3 bases: TGTGCCAGCAGCGTCCTAGGACTAGATGCAGATACGCAGTATTTT. Protein sequence: CASSVLGLDADTQYF.

This chain uses TRBV2 with TRBJ1-3, with 9 bases that match TRBD1. The germline V gene encodes CDR1 SNHLY and CDR2 FYNNEI. The CDR3 consists of 15 residues. The trim removed 6 bases at V and 0 bases at J, leaving 3 bases unmatched. The CDR3 reads CASRKQGASGNTIYF. In DNA, the CDR3 is TGTGCCAGCAGAAAACAGGGGGCCTCTGGAAACACCATATATTTT.

The chain carries TRBV7-2 and TRBJ2-3; D perhaps matches TRBD2 (6 bases). CDR3 size: 13 residues. The germline V gene encodes CDR1 SGHTA and CDR2 FQGNSA. Trimming took off 5 bases at V and 4 bases at J, with 10 bases between the two ends. This CDR3 is CASSPGGADTQYF. The CDR3 DNA sequence: TGTGCCAGCAGCCCCGGAGGGGCAGATACGCAGTATTTT.

This chain connects TRBV6-2 or TRBV6-3 to TRBJ2-6; no clear D gene. CDR1 and CDR2 (germline): MNHEY, SVGEGT. Trimming stripped 7 bases from V and 0 bases from J, with 10 bases between. The CDR3 has 15 residues. CDR3 residues: CASTPADSGANVLTF. In DNA, the CDR3 is TGTGCCAGCACCCCCGCCGACTCTGGGGCCAACGTCCTGACTTTC.

This rearrangement joins TRBV14 to TRBJ2-2, with no clear D. The ends were cut back, 5 bases at V and 4 bases at J, with 11 bases in the middle. This CDR3 comprises 14 residues. Germline CDR1 SGHDN, CDR2 FVKESK. The CDR3 reads CASSSTRFTGELFF. CDR3 in DNA: TGTGCCAGCAGCTCTACGCGATTCACCGGGGAGCTGTTTTTT.

This chain connects TRBV7-2 to TRBJ1-2; D is unclear. Trimming removed 3 bases from V and 8 bases from J, with 10 bases in between. The CDR3 is 12 residues long. Germline CDR1 SGHTA, CDR2 FQGNSA. For the CDR3, the DNA is TGTGCCAGCAGCTTCGGGGAGGCAGGCTACACCTTC. This codes for CASSFGEAGYTF.

The rearrangement uses TRBV27 and TRBJ2-7; TRBD2 is a possible D gene (5 bases). The germline V and J ends were trimmed by 8 bases and 5 bases, with 19 bases remaining between them. There are 14 residues in the CDR3. The germline gives CDR1 MNHEY, CDR2 SMNVEV (reference sequence). For the CDR3, the DNA is TGTGCCAGCGGGAGAGCTGGGGTTTGGGACGAGCAGTACTTC. It specifies CASGRAGVWDEQYF.

The chain joins TRBV4-2 to TRBJ2-7; perhaps TRBD2 as D (6 bases). The CDR3 sequence is 16 residues long. Trimming removed 0 bases at V and 3 bases at J, with 15 bases between. Germline CDR1 reads LGHNA; CDR2 reads YNFKEQ. The CDR3 is CASSQDRGTSSYEQYF. The DNA for the CDR3 is TGTGCCAGCAGCCAAGATAGAGGGACTTCTAGCTACGAGCAGTACTTC.

This chain links TRBV7-2 with TRBJ1-2; 7 bases agree with TRBD1. Germline CDR1 SGHTA, CDR2 FQGNSA. With V trimmed by 0 bases and J by 7 bases, 8 bases remained unmatched. The CDR3 sequence is 15 residues long. The CDR3 coding sequence is TGTGCCAGCAGCTTAGCGGTGGGAAACAGGGGTGGCTACACCTTC. Protein sequence: CASSLAVGNRGGYTF.